The 18 T cell receptor beta chains below come from one sample, sequenced in a study of T-cell memory formation after mild COVID-19. TCRdb processed the 5' RACE reads anew with MiXCR; each CDR3 protein has one entry. The table records a few hundred thousand distinct CDR3 sequences, 28% of them present only once. What was sequenced was PBMCs or a T cell subset sorted from them (not recorded which). All receptors derive from an adult woman who had mild COVID-19 (a few samples of this study predate the infection). Cell type and time point are not known.

This rearrangement joins TRBV7-8 to TRBJ2-1, with 11 bases that match TRBD2. Germline V gene lookup returns CDR1 SGHVS and CDR2 FQNEAQ. The CDR3 runs to 16 residues. V was pared by 5 bases and J by 3 bases, with 6 bases of the junction left unmatched. The CDR3 loop reads CASSPLGTSGYNEQFF. The CDR3 DNA is TGTGCCAGCAGCCCTCTTGGGACTAGCGGCTACAATGAGCAGTTCTTC.

This clonotype was picked up a small number of times. The J gene is TRBJ2-7, the V gene TRBV30; tentative D call: TRBD2 (5 bases). The CDR3 is 10 amino acids. The germline V gene encodes CDR1 GTSNPN and CDR2 SVGIG (reference sequence). V shed 2 bases and J shed 6 bases, with 5 bases lying between them. CDR3 protein: CAWSRGEQYF. For the CDR3, the DNA is TGTGCCTGGAGTCGGGGCGAGCAGTACTTC. The full variable domain, its missing parts supplied by reference TRBV30 and TRBJ2-7, is SQTIHQWPATLVQPVGSPLSLECTVEGTSNPNLYWYRQAAGRGLQLLFYSVGIGQISSEVPQNLSASRPQDRQFILSSKKLLLSDSGFYLCAWSRGEQYFGPGTRLTVT.

The V gene is TRBV7-9, the J gene TRBJ2-1, with a tentative D call TRBD1 (6 bases). The germline V gene has CDR1 SEHNR and CDR2 FQNEAQ (reference sequence). The CDR3 sequence is 13 residues long. Deletions cut 4 bases from V and 5 bases from J, with 9 bases between. The CDR3 region is CASSYTGNNEQFF. The CDR3 bases are TGTGCCAGCAGCTACACAGGGAACAATGAGCAGTTCTTC.

The sample holds a few counts of this clonotype. V usage is TRBV27 and J usage is TRBJ2-7, with D uncertain. Trimming removed 2 bases from V and 3 bases from J, with 14 bases in between. Germline V gene data show CDR1 as MNHEY and CDR2 as SMNVEV (reference sequence). The CDR3 spans 15 residues. The CDR3 DNA reads as TGTGCCAGCAGTTTAAGAGCTAGTGGGAACTACGAGCAGTACTTC. Protein sequence: CASSLRASGNYEQYF.

The rearrangement uses TRBV7-9 and TRBJ2-7; tentative D call: TRBD1 (6 bases). The length of the CDR3 is 17 residues. Trimming removed 0 bases from V and 1 base from J, with 16 bases in between. Germline loops: CDR1 SEHNR, CDR2 FQNEAQ (reference sequence). In nucleotides, the CDR3 is TGTGCCAGCAGCTTAGCGGTCTGGGACACAACGTCCTACGAGCAGTACTTC. Protein product: CASSLAVWDTTSYEQYF.

This clonotype was counted only a few times. The chain has TRBV6-6 and TRBJ1-2; D is ambiguous. V was clipped by 0 bases and J by 0 bases, with 5 bases between them. Germline V gives CDR1 MNHNY, CDR2 SVGAGI (reference sequence). The CDR3 spans 14 residues. The CDR3 here is CASSYSQANYGYTF. The CDR3 nucleotides are TGTGCCAGCAGTTACTCGCAAGCTAACTATGGCTACACCTTC.

The table lists this clonotype with a few counts. The DNA of the CDR3 is TGTGCCACCATGGGGAGCGCAGCGAGCTCCTACGAGCAGTACTTC. Translation: CATMGSAASSYEQYF. The chain joins TRBV24-1 to TRBJ2-7, with D perhaps TRBD2 (5 bases). Germline V gene data show CDR1 as KGHDR and CDR2 as SFDVKD. Trimming stripped 8 bases from V and 0 bases from J, with 16 bases between. The CDR3 spans 15 residues.

This clonotype has more than one count but fewer than ten. V gene TRBV12-3 or TRBV12-4 combines with J gene TRBJ2-7, with 7 bases matching TRBD1. The CDR3 has 14 amino acids. V lost 3 bases to trimming and J lost 1 base; unmatched junction nucleotides: 3. CDR3 nucleotide sequence: TGTGCCAGCAGTTTGAGGGGGCCTTCCTACGAGCAGTACTTC. Amino acids: CASSLRGPSYEQYF.

The chain's CDR3 is CASGYNRNEQFF. The DNA for the CDR3 is TGTGCCAGCGGATACAATCGCAATGAGCAGTTCTTC. The chain recombines TRBV25-1 with TRBJ2-1; D is unresolved. Trimming took off 8 bases at V and 6 bases at J, with 11 bases between the two ends. Germline-derived CDR1 and CDR2 are MGHDK and SYGVNS. This CDR3 has 12 amino acids.

The rearrangement links TRBV7-9 to TRBJ2-1; possibly TRBD1 or TRBD2 for D (5 bases each). V shed 8 bases and J shed 2 bases, with 7 bases lying between them. The CDR3 runs to 12 residues. Germline loops: CDR1 SEHNR, CDR2 FQNEAQ (reference sequence). This CDR3 reads CASGGAYNEQFF. CDR3 DNA sequence: TGTGCCAGCGGGGGAGCCTACAATGAGCAGTTCTTC.

The chain combines TRBV6-5 with TRBJ2-3; D unclear. CDR3 length: 13 residues. V was shortened by 6 bases and J by 1 base, with 8 bases between the two germline ends. Looked up from germline, CDR1 is MNHEY and CDR2 is SVGAGI. The CDR3 reads CASSGYGTDTQYF. CDR3 coding DNA: TGTGCCAGCAGCGGATATGGCACAGATACGCAGTATTTT.

This clonotype has ten or more counts. The V and J genes are TRBV6-5 and TRBJ1-1; D is perhaps TRBD1 (5 bases). The CDR3 spans 16 residues. CDR1 and CDR2 (germline): MNHEY, SVGAGI. Trimming shortened V by 6 bases and J by 1 base, and 18 bases separated the two germline ends. The CDR3 sequence is CASRINPGRPNTEAFF. The DNA for the CDR3 is TGTGCCAGCAGAATAAACCCGGGACGGCCGAACACTGAAGCTTTCTTT.

The rearrangement uses TRBV9 and TRBJ2-7; a weak D match, TRBD1 (5 bases). This CDR3 spans 15 amino acids. The germline V and J ends were trimmed by 5 bases and 0 bases, with 15 bases remaining between them. Germline V lookup: CDR1 SGDLS, CDR2 YYNGEE. The CDR3 reads CASSRQTEFSYEQYF. DNA for the CDR3: TGTGCCAGCAGTAGACAGACAGAATTCTCCTACGAGCAGTACTTC.

The chain links TRBV4-1 to TRBJ2-7; TRBD1 matches at 9 bases. The CDR3 covers 15 residues. The V and J ends lost 4 bases and 6 bases, in that order; junction bases with no gene match: 10. Germline lookup yields CDR1 MGHRA and CDR2 YSYEKL. The CDR3 sequence: CASSPSGQGATEQYF. CDR3 in DNA: TGCGCCAGCAGCCCTTCGGGACAGGGAGCAACCGAGCAGTACTTC.

In its sample, this clonotype was seen a few times. V gene TRBV5-4 combines with J gene TRBJ1-2; a weak D match, TRBD1 (5 bases). Trimming left V 4 bases short and J 2 bases short, with 21 bases between. Germline-derived CDR1 and CDR2 are SGHNT and YYREEE (reference sequence). This CDR3 contains 17 residues. CDR3 amino acids: CASSVPGPLQSNYGYTF. For the CDR3, the DNA is TGTGCCAGCAGCGTACCGGGGCCGCTTCAGTCCAACTATGGCTACACCTTC.

This clonotype came up a few times. The chain carries TRBV2 and TRBJ1-1, with D perhaps matching TRBD1 (5 bases). V was trimmed by 1 base and J by 0 bases, leaving 15 bases between them. Looked up from germline, CDR1 is SNHLY and CDR2 is FYNNEI. This CDR3 has 17 amino acids. In nucleotides, the CDR3 is TGTGCCAGCAGTGAAGAGGCAGGGATGAACATGAACACTGAAGCTTTCTTT. As protein: CASSEEAGMNMNTEAFF.

This chain uses TRBV7-9 with TRBJ2-5, with D uncertain. Trimming removed 3 bases at V and 1 base at J, with 6 bases between. CDR1 and CDR2 from the germline V gene are SEHNR and FQNEAQ (reference sequence). The CDR3 runs to 13 residues. CDR3: CASSFGSQETQYF. The CDR3 nucleotides read TGTGCCAGCAGCTTCGGTTCCCAAGAGACCCAGTACTTC.

This clonotype appeared once. V is TRBV29-1 and J is TRBJ1-2; tentatively, D is TRBD1 (5 bases). V lost 7 bases, J lost 4 bases, and 16 bases lay in between. Germline loops: CDR1 SQVTM, CDR2 ANQGSEA. CDR3 length equals 13 residues. CDR3 in DNA: TGCAGCGCTCGGGCCCTCCAGGGCTATGGCTACACCTTC. Its protein product is CSARALQGYGYTF.